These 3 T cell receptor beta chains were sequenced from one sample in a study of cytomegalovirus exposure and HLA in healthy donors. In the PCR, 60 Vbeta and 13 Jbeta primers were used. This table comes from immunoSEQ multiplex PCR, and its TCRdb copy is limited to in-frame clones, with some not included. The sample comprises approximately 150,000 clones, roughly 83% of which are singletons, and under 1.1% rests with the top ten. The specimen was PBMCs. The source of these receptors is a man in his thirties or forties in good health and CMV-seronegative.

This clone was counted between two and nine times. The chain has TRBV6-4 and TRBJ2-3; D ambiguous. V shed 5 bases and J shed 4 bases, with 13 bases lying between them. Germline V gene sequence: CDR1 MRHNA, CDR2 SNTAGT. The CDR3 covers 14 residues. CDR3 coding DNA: TGTGCCAGCAGTAGGTCCAGTGAGGCAGATACGCAGTATTTT. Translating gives CASSRSSEADTQYF.

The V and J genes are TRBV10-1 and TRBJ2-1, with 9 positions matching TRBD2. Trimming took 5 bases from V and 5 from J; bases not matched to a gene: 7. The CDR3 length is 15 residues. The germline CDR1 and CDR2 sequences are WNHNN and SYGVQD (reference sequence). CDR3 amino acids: CASSRERGADNEQFF. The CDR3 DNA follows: TGCGCCAGCAGTAGGGAGCGGGGGGCTGACAATGAGCAGTTCTTC.

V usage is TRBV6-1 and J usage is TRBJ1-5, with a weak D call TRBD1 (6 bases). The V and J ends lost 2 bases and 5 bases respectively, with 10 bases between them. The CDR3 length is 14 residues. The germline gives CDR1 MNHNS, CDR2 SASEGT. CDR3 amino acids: CASSERQAYQPQHF. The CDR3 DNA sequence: TGTGCCAGCAGTGAAAGACAGGCGTATCAGCCCCAGCATTTT.